Detailed here is one T cell receptor (beta chain). Its target is not known. V shed 5 bases and J 2 bases; nucleotides not matched to a gene: 4. Germline CDR1 and CDR2: SEHNR and FQNEAQ (reference sequence). This CDR3 contains 14 residues. Healthy donors had no documented immune events, such as infections, while sampled. The source of the sample is a study of identifying expanded T cells in peripheral blood. The data were produced by immunoSEQ multiplex PCR, yet TCRdb's version contains in-frame clones alone and is incomplete. Of about 100,000 clones listed, roughly 90% are singletons. Study conclusions and caveats: Across healthy donors, higher total template counts meant significantly greater roughly 2-week count variance.

This TCR was recovered from a person between 18 and 75 years old in good health. What was sequenced was blood. The chain couples TRBV7-9 to TRBJ1-1; TRBD1 matches 8 bases. In DNA, the CDR3 is TGTGCCAGCAGCCCCGACAGGGGAAACACTGAAGCTTTCTTT. Protein: CASSPDRGNTEAFF.